This T cell receptor (beta chain) stems from a study of cytomegalovirus exposure and HLA in healthy donors. With regard to this clone: Its cognate antigen is unknown.

Trimming cost V 3 bases and J 2 bases; bases outside gene matches: 6. The CDR3 has 15 residues. Germline CDR1 reads KGHSH; CDR2 reads LQKENI. Primers: 60 Vbeta forward and 13 Jbeta reverse. Data came from immunoSEQ multiplex PCR; TCRdb stores just in-frame clones and leaves some out. The table includes under 150,000 clones, 76% detected once. Broader study findings: TRBV6-2, TRBV6-3 and some other V segments were excluded as indistinguishable. TCR beta V- and J-gene trimming was later associated with a missense DCLRE1C variant. Productive rates of about 87% or about 30% were seen for most TCR beta V segments in an earlier analysis. Rarity held for most TCR sequences, but there were some public TCRs that occurred in many donors.

Sequenced sample: PBMCs. This TCR was sampled from a female donor in good health and CMV-seropositive. The rearrangement links TRBV18 to TRBJ2-5; TRBD2 agrees at 7 bases. CDR3 sequence reads: CASSPPGLQQETQYF. The CDR3 DNA sequence: TGTGCCAGCTCACCGCCGGGACTACAACAAGAGACCCAGTACTTC. Supplemented by reference TRBV18 and TRBJ2-5, the full variable domain reads NAGVMQNPRHLVRRRGQEARLRCSPMKGHSHVYWYRQLPEEGLKFMVYLQKENIIDESGMPKERFSAEFPKEGPSILRIQQVVRGDSAAYFCASSPPGLQQETQYFGPGTRLLVL.